The present entry profiles one T cell receptor beta chain with its context. The antigen remains undetermined. The record originates from a study of PD-L1 blockade in urothelial cancer. At the level of the study: Once treatment had started, blood was analyzed at 3 weeks (second dose) and again at 6 weeks. General study results and limits: When measured at 3 weeks, tumor-associated blood clones expanded more in durable-benefit patients.

Pretreatment and on-treatment blood mononuclear cell samples were taken, totaling between 1 and 8 time points per patient. Libraries were prepared by immunoSEQ multiplex PCR; TCRdb keeps only in-frame clonotypes and omits some of them. The sample has under 30,000 clones; approximately 88% are singletons. V lost 0 bases, J lost 7 bases, and 13 bases stayed unmatched. Germline CDR1 reads SGDLS; CDR2 reads YYNGEE. The CDR3 length is 17 residues. J is TRBJ2-1 and V is TRBV9; 7 bases map to TRBD1. Material: PBMCs, obtained around atezolizumab (anti-PD-L1) treatment. This TCR derives from a man aged 50 to 59 with urothelial cancer. The DNA for the CDR3 is TGTGCCAGCAGCGTAGAGTGGTCCGGCAGGGGGTGGAATGAGCAGTTCTTC. Amino acids: CASSVEWSGRGWNEQFF. Looking up the rest from reference TRBV9 and TRBJ2-1 gives the full variable domain: DSGVTQTPKHLITATGQRVTLRCSPRSGDLSVYWYQQSLDQGLQFLIQYYNGEERAKGNILERFSAQQFPDLHSELNLSSLELGDSALYFCASSVEWSGRGWNEQFFGPGTRLTVL.